Described below is a single T cell receptor (beta chain) sequence and its context. The CDR3 has 16 residues. Germline CDR1 SGDLS, CDR2 YYNGEE. V dropped 4 bases and J dropped 6; count of bases not matched to a gene: 10. This entry belongs to a study of shared clonotypes between healthy human individuals. Assay: immunoSEQ multiplex PCR; the TCRdb copy retains only in-frame clones and omits some. This table has around 690,000 clones, less than 95% appearing once. The TCR sequence derives from a man aged 18-30 years in good health. Some clones in this sample may be carry-over from other donors' samples. This chain links TRBV9 with TRBJ2-3, with TRBD1 identical over 11 bases. The material sequenced was memory CD8+ T cells from PBMCs. Subset: CD45RO+ cells pooled with CCR7-negative TemRA cells. CDR3 nucleotides: TGTGCCAGCAGCAATGGGACAGGGGGTCTAGTGGATACGCAGTATTTT. This sequence encodes CASSNGTGGLVDTQYF.